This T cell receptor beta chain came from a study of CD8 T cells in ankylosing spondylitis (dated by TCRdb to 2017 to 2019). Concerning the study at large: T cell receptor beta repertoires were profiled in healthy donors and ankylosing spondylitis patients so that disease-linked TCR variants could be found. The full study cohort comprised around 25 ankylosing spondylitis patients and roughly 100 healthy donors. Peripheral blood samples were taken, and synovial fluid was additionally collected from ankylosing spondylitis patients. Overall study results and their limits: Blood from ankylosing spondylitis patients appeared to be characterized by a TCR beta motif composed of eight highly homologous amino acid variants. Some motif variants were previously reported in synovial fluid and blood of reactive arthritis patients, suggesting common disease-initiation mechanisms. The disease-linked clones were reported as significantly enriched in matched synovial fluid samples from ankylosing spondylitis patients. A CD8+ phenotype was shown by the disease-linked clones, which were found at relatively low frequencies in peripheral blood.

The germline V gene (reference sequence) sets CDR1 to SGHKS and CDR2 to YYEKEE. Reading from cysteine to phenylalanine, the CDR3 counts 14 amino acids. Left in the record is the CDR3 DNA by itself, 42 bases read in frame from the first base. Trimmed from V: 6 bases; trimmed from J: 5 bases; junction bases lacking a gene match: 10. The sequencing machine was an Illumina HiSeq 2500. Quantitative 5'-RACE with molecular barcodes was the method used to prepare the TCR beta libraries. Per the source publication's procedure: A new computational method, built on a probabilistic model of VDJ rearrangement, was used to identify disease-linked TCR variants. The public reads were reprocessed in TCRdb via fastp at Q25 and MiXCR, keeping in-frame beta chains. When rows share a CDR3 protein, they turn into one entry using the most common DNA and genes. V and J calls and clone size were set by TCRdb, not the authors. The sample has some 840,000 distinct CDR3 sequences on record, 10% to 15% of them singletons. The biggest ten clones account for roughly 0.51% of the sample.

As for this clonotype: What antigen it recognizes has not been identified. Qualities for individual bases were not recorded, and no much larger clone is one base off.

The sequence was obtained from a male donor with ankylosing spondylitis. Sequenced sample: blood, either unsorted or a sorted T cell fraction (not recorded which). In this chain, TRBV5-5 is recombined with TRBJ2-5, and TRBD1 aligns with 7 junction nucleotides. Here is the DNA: TGTGCCAGCATCCCGGACAGGATTTCGGAGACCCAGTACTTC. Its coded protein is CASIPDRISETQYF.